This TCR beta chain was sequenced in a study of shared clonotypes between healthy human individuals (dated by TCRdb to between 2020 and 2021). Context from the whole study: A couple of women and a few men aged 18 to 49 years were included in the cohort. For each donor, CD4 naive and CD4 memory were each run on three plates, CD8 naive on two plates, and CD8 memory on one plate. Blood TCR repertoires of four to six healthy adults were deeply sequenced to estimate repertoire size and the extent of clonotype sharing between individuals. To increase sequencing depth and limit assay-specific biases, different laboratories used diverse techniques to prepare libraries and sequence TCR repertoires. Between about 0.94 and 8.9 billion PBMCs per donor were obtained by leukapheresis. The study at large found these results: Based on pairwise subsampling, the degree of clonotype sharing among donors was expected to be affected by sequencing depth. The genetic and exposure-history diversity represented was limited by the small number of donors. Higher generation probabilities were observed for clonotypes shared by all four sorted-subset donors than for non-shared clonotypes. Sampling was limited to blood, and TCR repertoires in tissue likely differ from TCR repertoires in blood. Even with the large sequencing depth, rarefaction of the sorted-subset datasets indicated that sequencing was incomplete. Naive subsets generally had larger estimated clonotype richness than memory subsets did. Across four donors, approximately 5% of naive CD4, roughly 3.3% of naive CD8, 2.3% of memory CD4, and approximately 0.42% of memory CD8 clonotypes were shared.

Reading the germline V gene (reference sequence) gives CDR1 LNHDA and CDR2 SQIVND. The CDR3 runs 16 amino acids, cysteine and phenylalanine included. Solely the CDR3 DNA is kept, with 48 bases framed from the first base. V is trimmed back by 3 bases and J by 2 bases, and the junction contains 2 bases that no gene match accounts for. Using the deep immunoSEQ assay, multiplex PCR amplified TCR CDR3 regions from genomic DNA. For each cell subset, the extracted genomic DNA was distributed evenly across all wells of several immunoSEQ 96-well plates, and each plate served as one replicate. For sorted subsets, about 0.2 ug genomic DNA, equal to about 30,000 T cell genomes, was loaded into each replicate PCR. Purified libraries were measured with a Qubit 3.0 fluorometer, size-checked on a Bioanalyzer 2100, and measured again with the KAPA Library Quantification kit. Every immunoSEQ 96-well plate was sequenced on a separate single-read 150-cycle Illumina NextSeq 550 flow cell. Per the original workflow: Because only junctional sequences without quality scores were contained in the immunoSEQ output, filtering matching that applied to full-length reads could not be performed. To assign V/J genes and CDR3, sequences were annotated using PyIR, a Python wrapper for IgBLAST v1.9, with IMGT germline references. Reads were filtered out if the reads had weak V/J assignments (E-value above 1e-6), no CDR3, stop codons, out-of-frame junctions, or ambiguous translated residues. V3J clonotypes were defined by identical inferred V gene, J gene, and CDR3 amino acid sequence. Percentage overlap between repertoires was computed as shared unique clonotypes divided by the size of the smaller repertoire. Three approaches were used to assess repertoire richness: RTK rarefaction, the Chao1 estimator, and Recon v2.1 estimates of unobserved clonotypes. Generation probabilities were computed with OLGA for all TCRbeta clonotypes obtained by the gDNA method from a few donors. TCRdb stores this immuneACCESS table with in-frame sequences only. Part of the clones is absent; in the studies checked, under half of the shortfall reflects unresolved V genes, and no reason is known for the rest. V and J calls and clone size are given by that table; D and trimming were obtained from the DNA. The table for this sample lists nearly 1 million clones; 60% to 85% of them were counted only once. Nearly 1.5% of the sample is taken by the ten largest.

Healthy HIV-negative adults with no recently reported acute infections or vaccinations were included as donors. Only Caucasian adults living in Nashville, Tennessee, USA were represented among the donors. CD4+ T cells were enriched by magnetic negative selection; naive cells were then positively selected on CD45RA, and the negative fraction formed the memory subset. After blood collection by leukapheresis, PBMCs were isolated using Ficoll-Histopaque density gradient centrifugation and then cryopreserved in the vapor phase of liquid nitrogen. Purity and quantity of every magnetically sorted T cell population were checked by analytical flow cytometry. Each sorted fraction had its genomic DNA isolated and then quantified by UV absorbance on a Nanodrop 2000c. Note on this clone: The target of this receptor is not known. Base qualities are not provided; no much larger clone lies one nucleotide away.

Sequences were obtained from memory CD4+ T cells sorted from blood. The cell subset or site tag for this specimen amounts to: CD45RA-negative fraction. The receptor was derived from a man aged 18 to 29 in good health. The chain couples TRBV19 to TRBJ2-2; 11 central bases correspond to TRBD2. The nucleotide sequence reads TGTGCCAGTAGTATGGGGACTAGCGGAAACACCGGGGAGCTGTTTTTT. Its translation reads: CASSMGTSGNTGELFF.